This T cell receptor (beta chain) was identified in a study of molecular identifiers for immune sequencing clone quantification. The ends lost 4 bases at V and 0 bases at J; junction bases unmatched: 3. This CDR3 has 15 residues. TCRdb reanalysed the PCR reads using MiXCR and keeps one entry per CDR3 protein. The sample carries approximately 550,000 distinct CDR3 sequences, about 22% recorded once. In its sample, this clonotype was seen a few times. The TCR sequence derives from a human donor in good health. Some libraries in this study had Jurkat cell RNA spiked in. The rearrangement joins TRBV12-3 or TRBV12-4 to TRBJ1-5; TRBD1 aligns across 7 bases. The sequencing input was naive CD8+ T cells from blood, with Jurkat cell RNA spiked in. Described subset: FACS-sorted CD8+CD4-CCR7+CD45RA+ naive T cells. The CDR3 is CASSWSGGSNQPQHF. The CDR3 DNA is TGTGCCAGCAGTTGGTCAGGGGGTAGCAATCAGCCCCAGCATTTT.